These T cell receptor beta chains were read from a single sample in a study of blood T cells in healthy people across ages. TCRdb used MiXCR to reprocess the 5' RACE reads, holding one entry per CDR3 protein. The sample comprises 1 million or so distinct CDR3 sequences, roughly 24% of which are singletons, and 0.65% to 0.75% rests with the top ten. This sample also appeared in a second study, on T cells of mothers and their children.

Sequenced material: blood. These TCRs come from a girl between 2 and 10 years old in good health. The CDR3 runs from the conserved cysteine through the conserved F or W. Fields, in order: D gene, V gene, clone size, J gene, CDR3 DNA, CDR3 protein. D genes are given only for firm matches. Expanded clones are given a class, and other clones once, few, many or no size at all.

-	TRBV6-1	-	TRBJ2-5	TGTGCCAGCTGGGGAGAGGAGACCCAGTACTTC	CASWGEETQYF
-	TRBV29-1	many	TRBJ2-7	TGCAGCGTCGCCCACAGGGAACCCTACGAGCAGTACTTC	CSVAHREPYEQYF
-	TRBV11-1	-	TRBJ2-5	TGTGCCAGCAGCTTAGGCGGTGGGGGGCTCGACAAGAAGACCCAGTACTTC	CASSLGGGGLDKKTQYF
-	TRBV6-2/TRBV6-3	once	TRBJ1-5	TGTGCCAGCGCCCCCGCGGACTATAAGCCCCAGCATTTT	CASAPADYKPQHF
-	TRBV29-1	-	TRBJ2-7	TGCAGCGCCCAAACCGGACTCTCCTACGAGCAGTACTTC	CSAQTGLSYEQYF
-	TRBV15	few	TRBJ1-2	TGTGCCACCAGCAGGCTGTTAACAGACACGTTCTATGGCTACACCTTC	CATSRLLTDTFYGYTF
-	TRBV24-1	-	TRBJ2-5	TGTGCCACCAGTGATTTCGGGGGATTGGAGACCCAGTACTTC	CATSDFGGLETQYF
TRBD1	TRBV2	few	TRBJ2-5	TGTGCCAGCAGGTCCAAGACAGGGGGAGAGACCCAGTACTTC	CASRSKTGGETQYF
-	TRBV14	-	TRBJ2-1	TGTGCCAGCAGCCAATTCTCCTACAATGAGCAGTTCTTC	CASSQFSYNEQFF
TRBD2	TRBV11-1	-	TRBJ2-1	TGTGCCAGCAGCCGACGGACTAGCGGGGGGGCCTTCAATGAGCAGTTCTTC	CASSRRTSGGAFNEQFF
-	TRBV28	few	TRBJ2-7	TGTGCCAGCTGCAGGGGCTCCTACGAGCAGTACTTC	CASCRGSYEQYF
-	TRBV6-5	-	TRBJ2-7	TGTGCCAGCAGCCGACGGGGGTCCGACGAGCAGTACTTC	CASSRRGSDEQYF
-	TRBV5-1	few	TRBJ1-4	TGCGCCAGCAGCTTGGAGACCTTTGAGGGAAAACTGTTTTTT	CASSLETFEGKLFF
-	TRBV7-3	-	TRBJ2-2	TGTGCCAGCAGCTTAAGCCTAGGTGGGACCGGGGAGCTGTTTTTT	CASSLSLGGTGELFF
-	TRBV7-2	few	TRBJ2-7	TGTGCCAGCAGCCCTCGTCCCTCTCTCTACGAGCAGTACTTC	CASSPRPSLYEQYF
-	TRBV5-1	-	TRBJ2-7	TGCGCCAGCAGCAGGACTGAGACCTACGAGCAGTACTTC	CASSRTETYEQYF
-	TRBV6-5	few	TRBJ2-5	TGTGCCAGCGCGGACTACGGTCAAGAGACCCAGTACTTC	CASADYGQETQYF
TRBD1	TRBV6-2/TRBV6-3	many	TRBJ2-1	TGTGCCAGCAGCTTCGGACAGGGGGGATACAATGAGCAGTTCTTC	CASSFGQGGYNEQFF
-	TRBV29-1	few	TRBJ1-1	TGCAGCGTGGGGACCTTAATGAACACTGAAGCTTTCTTT	CSVGTLMNTEAFF
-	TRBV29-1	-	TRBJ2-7	TGCAGCGTTGAAGATTCCAGCGAGCAGTACTTC	CSVEDSSEQYF
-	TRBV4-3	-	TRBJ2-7	TGCGCCAGCAGCCAATCCCTTACGGGGGCCTACGAGCAGTACTTC	CASSQSLTGAYEQYF
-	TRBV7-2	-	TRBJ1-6	TGTGCCAGCAGCTTAAATAGGGGCAGCAGACTTTTACGATCACCCCTCCACTTT	CASSLNRGSRLLRSPLHF
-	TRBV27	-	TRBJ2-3	TGTGCCAGCGGACCTGCCGCGGCAGATACGCAGTATTTT	CASGPAAADTQYF